The 11 T cell receptor beta chains reported below all come from one sample, sequenced in a study of blood T cell repertoires in COVID-19. The method was immunoSEQ multiplex PCR; TCRdb's version includes in-frame clones alone and lacks a portion of them. The sample contains 130,000 or so clones, roughly nine tenths of which appear only once. The sample consisted of peripheral blood. Receptors were obtained from a man aged 65-85 years with active or convalescent COVID-19.

The rearrangement links TRBV5-6 to TRBJ2-3, with 15 bases fitting TRBD2. The CDR3 consists of 18 residues. V shed 4 bases and J 0 bases; nucleotides not matched to a gene: 6. Germline assignment: CDR1 SGHDT and CDR2 YYEEEE. The CDR3: CASSTGTSGRTSTDTQYF. CDR3 nucleotides: TGTGCCAGCAGCACCGGGACTAGCGGGAGGACTAGCACAGATACGCAGTATTTT. Filled out from reference TRBV5-6 and TRBJ2-3, the complete variable domain reads DAGVTQSPTHLIKTRGQQVTLRCSPKSGHDTVSWYQQALGQGPQFIFQYYEEEERQRGNFPDRFSGHQFPNYSSELNVNALLLGDSALYLCASSTGTSGRTSTDTQYFGPGTRLTVL.

This rearrangement joins TRBV2 to TRBJ1-2, with D perhaps matching TRBD1 (5 bases). V lost 5 bases and J 8 bases, leaving 12 bases between the germline ends. CDR3 length equals 12 residues. Germline CDR1 SNHLY, CDR2 FYNNEI. The CDR3 bases are TGTGCCAGCAGTCTTGGTAGGGGAGGCTACACCTTC. Residues: CASSLGRGGYTF. Variable domain in full (rest from reference TRBV2 and TRBJ1-2): EPEVTQTPSHQVTQMGQEVILRCVPISNHLYFYWYRQILGQKVEFLVSFYNNEISEKSEIFDDQFSVERPDGSNFTLKIRSTKLEDSAMYFCASSLGRGGYTFGSGTRLTVV.

The chain couples TRBV29-1 to TRBJ2-7, with D possibly TRBD2 on 6 matching bases. V was clipped by 6 bases and J by 2 bases, with 20 bases between them. The CDR3 loop spans 15 amino acids. Germline V lookup: CDR1 SQVTM, CDR2 ANQGSEA. CDR3 protein: CSVLTPRGVPYEQYF. The CDR3 coding sequence is TGCAGCGTCCTTACCCCGCGGGGAGTGCCCTACGAGCAGTACTTC.

The V gene is TRBV6-5, the J gene TRBJ2-1, with D perhaps TRBD1 (5 bases). V lost 5 bases to trimming and J lost 6 bases, with 14 bases between them. This CDR3 is 14 amino acids long. The germline gives CDR1 MNHEY, CDR2 SVGAGI. CDR3 coding DNA: TGTGCCAGCAGTCGACAGTTTCAGCCCAATGAGCAGTTCTTC. Translating gives CASSRQFQPNEQFF.

The chain recombines TRBV28 with TRBJ2-7; 7 nucleotides align to TRBD2. The CDR3 is made up of 13 amino acids. Germline-derived CDR1 and CDR2 are MDHEN and SYDVKM. The V segment lost 10 bases and the J segment 5 bases; nucleotides outside the gene matches: 11. The CDR3 protein is CATLSSGTNEQYF. The CDR3 nucleotides read TGTGCCACGCTGTCAAGCGGGACCAACGAGCAGTACTTC.

V and J are TRBV19 and TRBJ2-7, with D perhaps TRBD1 (6 bases). Germline CDR1 LNHDA, CDR2 SQIVND (reference sequence). Trimming pared 6 bases from V and 5 bases from J, leaving 14 bases between. The CDR3 loop spans 13 amino acids. The CDR3 here is CASRSLQGDEQYF. The CDR3 DNA reads TGTGCCAGTAGGAGTTTACAGGGAGACGAGCAGTACTTC. Using reference TRBV19 and TRBJ2-7 for the parts outside the CDR3, the full variable domain is DGGITQSPKYLFRKEGQNVTLSCEQNLNHDAMYWYRQDPGQGLRLIYYSQIVNDFQKGDIAEGYSVSREKKESFPLTVTSAQKNPTAFYLCASRSLQGDEQYFGPGTRLTVT.

This clone has only one observation. V gene TRBV5-8 combines with J gene TRBJ1-5, with a possible D match to TRBD1 (5 bases). V was shortened by 1 base and J by 7 bases, with 15 bases between the two germline ends. The CDR3 consists of 15 residues. Germline V gives CDR1 SGHTS, CDR2 YDEGEE. DNA for the CDR3: TGTGCCAGCAGCTTGTTCGGGGGAGTAGACCAGCCCCAGCATTTT. Translation: CASSLFGGVDQPQHF. Full variable domain (rest looked up from reference TRBV5-8 and TRBJ1-5): EAGVTQSPTHLIKTRGQQATLRCSPISGHTSVYWYQQALGLGLQFLLWYDEGEERNRGNFPPRFSGRQFPNYSSELNVNALELEDSALYLCASSLFGGVDQPQHFGDGTRLSIL.

In nucleotides, the CDR3 is TGCAGTGCTAGTGGGACAGATAAAGGAGGTTACGAGCAGTACTTC. Translated: CSASGTDKGGYEQYF. V is TRBV20-1 and J is TRBJ2-7, with 7 bases identical to TRBD1. Germline loops: CDR1 DFQATT, CDR2 SNEGSKA (reference sequence). With V trimmed by 3 bases and J by 4 bases, 12 bases remained unmatched. The CDR3 loop spans 15 amino acids.

The V and J genes are TRBV7-8 and TRBJ1-4, with D perhaps TRBD1 (6 bases). The germline gives CDR1 SGHVS, CDR2 FQNEAQ. Trimming removed 5 bases from V and 0 bases from J, with 13 bases in between. The CDR3 sequence is 16 residues long. The CDR3 nucleotides read TGTGCCAGCAGCAGCGGGACACAATCAACTAATGAAAAACTGTTTTTT. It specifies CASSSGTQSTNEKLFF.

The chain is built from TRBV27 and TRBJ2-1; 12 positions match TRBD2. J lost 8 bases, V lost 6 bases, and 8 bases had no gene match. This CDR3 spans 15 amino acids. From germline, CDR1 is MNHEY and CDR2 SMNVEV (reference sequence). This CDR3 reads CASSPRLAGVYEQFF. The CDR3 nucleotides read TGTGCCAGCAGCCCTAGACTAGCGGGAGTCTATGAGCAGTTCTTC.

The chain is built from TRBV24-1 and TRBJ2-2; 8 bases line up with TRBD1. The V gene end was trimmed by 3 bases and the J gene end by 6 bases; junction bases not matched to a gene: 20. The CDR3 has 20 amino acids. CDR1 is KGHDR and CDR2 is SFDVKD in the germline V gene. The CDR3 here is CATSDVFDRDRKGKAGELFF. The DNA for the CDR3 is TGTGCCACCAGTGATGTATTCGACCGGGACAGGAAGGGAAAGGCCGGGGAGCTGTTTTTT.